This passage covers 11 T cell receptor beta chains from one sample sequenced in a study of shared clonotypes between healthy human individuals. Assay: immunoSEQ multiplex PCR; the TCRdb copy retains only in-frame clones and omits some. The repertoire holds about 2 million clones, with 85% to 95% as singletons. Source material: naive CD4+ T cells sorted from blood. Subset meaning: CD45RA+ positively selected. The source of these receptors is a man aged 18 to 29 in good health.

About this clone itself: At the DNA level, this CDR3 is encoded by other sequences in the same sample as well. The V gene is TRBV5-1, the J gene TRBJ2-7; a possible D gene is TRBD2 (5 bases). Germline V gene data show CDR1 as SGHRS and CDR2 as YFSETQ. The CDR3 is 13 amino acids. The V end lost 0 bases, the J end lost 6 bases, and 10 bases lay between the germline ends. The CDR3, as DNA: TGCGCCAGCAGCTTGGAAAGCGGCCTCGAGCAGTACTTC. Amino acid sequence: CASSLESGLEQYF.

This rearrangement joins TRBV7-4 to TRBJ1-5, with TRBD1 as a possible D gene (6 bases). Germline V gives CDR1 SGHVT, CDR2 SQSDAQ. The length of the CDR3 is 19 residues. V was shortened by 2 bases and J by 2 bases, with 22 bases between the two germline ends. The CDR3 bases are TGTGCCAGCAGCTTACCGACCCCCCGGGGAGGGGGGGGCAATCAGCCCCAGCATTTT. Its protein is CASSLPTPRGGGGNQPQHF.

CDR3 loop: CASSPRPLADTQYF. The CDR3 nucleotides read TGCGCCAGCAGCCCCCGACCCCTTGCGGATACGCAGTATTTT. The chain has TRBV5-1 and TRBJ2-3; no clear D gene. The CDR3 is made up of 14 amino acids. CDR1 SGHRS and CDR2 YFSETQ come from the germline V gene. V gave up 4 bases and J gave up 6 bases, with 15 bases separating them.

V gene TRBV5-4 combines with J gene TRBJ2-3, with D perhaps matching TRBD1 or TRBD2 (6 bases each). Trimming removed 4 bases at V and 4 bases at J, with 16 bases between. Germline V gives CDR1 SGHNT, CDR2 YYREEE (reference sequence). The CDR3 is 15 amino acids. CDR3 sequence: CASSEMGGGSDTQYF. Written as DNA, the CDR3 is TGTGCCAGCAGCGAGATGGGGGGCGGGTCAGATACGCAGTATTTT.

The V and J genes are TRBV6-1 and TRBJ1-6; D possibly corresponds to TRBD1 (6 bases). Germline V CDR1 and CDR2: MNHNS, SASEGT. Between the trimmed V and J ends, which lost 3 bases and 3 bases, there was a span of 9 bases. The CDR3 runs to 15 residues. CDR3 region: CASSEGAFYNSPLHF. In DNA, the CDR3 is TGTGCCAGCAGTGAGGGGGCCTTCTATAATTCACCCCTCCACTTT.

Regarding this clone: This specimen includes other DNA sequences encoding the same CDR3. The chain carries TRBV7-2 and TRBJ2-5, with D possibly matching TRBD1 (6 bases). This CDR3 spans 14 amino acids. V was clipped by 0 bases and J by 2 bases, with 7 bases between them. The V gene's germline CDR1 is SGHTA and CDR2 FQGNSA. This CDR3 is CASSLAGGQETQYF. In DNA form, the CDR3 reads TGTGCCAGCAGCTTAGCAGGGGGTCAAGAGACCCAGTACTTC.

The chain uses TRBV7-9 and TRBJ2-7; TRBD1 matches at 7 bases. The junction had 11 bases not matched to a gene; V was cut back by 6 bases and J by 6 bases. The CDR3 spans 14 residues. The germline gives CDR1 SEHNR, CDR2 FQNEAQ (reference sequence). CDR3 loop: CASRLQGSLPEQYF. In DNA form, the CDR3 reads TGTGCCAGCAGACTACAGGGGTCTCTTCCCGAGCAGTACTTC.

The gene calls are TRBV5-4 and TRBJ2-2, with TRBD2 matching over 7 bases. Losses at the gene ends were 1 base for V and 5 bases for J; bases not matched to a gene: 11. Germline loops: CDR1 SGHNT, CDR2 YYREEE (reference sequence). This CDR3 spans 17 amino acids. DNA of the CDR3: TGTGCCAGCAGCTTGTTTGGGGGAGGGCCGCAGACCGGGGAGCTGTTTTTT. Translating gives CASSLFGGGPQTGELFF.

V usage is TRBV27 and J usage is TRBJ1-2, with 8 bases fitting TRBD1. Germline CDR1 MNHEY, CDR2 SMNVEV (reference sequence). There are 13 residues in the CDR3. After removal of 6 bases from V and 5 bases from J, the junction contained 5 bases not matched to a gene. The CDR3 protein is CASRRGQGYGYTF. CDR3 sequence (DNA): TGTGCCAGCAGACGTGGACAGGGTTATGGCTACACCTTC.

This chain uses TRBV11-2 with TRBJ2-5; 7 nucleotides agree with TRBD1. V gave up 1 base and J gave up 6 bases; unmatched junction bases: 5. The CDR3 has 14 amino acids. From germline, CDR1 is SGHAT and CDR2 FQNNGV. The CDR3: CASSLGQGVKTQYF. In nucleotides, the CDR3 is TGTGCCAGCAGCTTAGGCCAGGGGGTAAAGACCCAGTACTTC. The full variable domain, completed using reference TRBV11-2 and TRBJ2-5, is EAGVAQSPRYKIIEKRQSVAFWCNPISGHATLYWYQQILGQGPKLLIQFQNNGVVDDSQLPKDRFSAERLKGVDSTLKIQPAKLEDSAVYLCASSLGQGVKTQYFGPGTRLLVL.

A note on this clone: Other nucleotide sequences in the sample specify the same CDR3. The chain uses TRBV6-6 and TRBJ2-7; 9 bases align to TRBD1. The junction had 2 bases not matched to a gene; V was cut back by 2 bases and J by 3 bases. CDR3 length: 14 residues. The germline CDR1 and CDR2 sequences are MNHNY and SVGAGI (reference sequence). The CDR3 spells CASSYRGQGYEQYF. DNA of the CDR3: TGTGCCAGCAGTTACAGGGGACAGGGCTACGAGCAGTACTTC.